This section outlines one TCR beta chain sequence together with its context. It was during active infection that Seattle patients were enrolled and then longitudinally followed. The V gene end was trimmed by 9 bases and the J gene end by 3 bases; junction bases not matched to a gene: 12. Germline loops: CDR1 SGHNT, CDR2 YYREEE (reference sequence). The CDR3 contains 15 residues. Using immunoSEQ multiplex PCR, the repertoire was profiled, and TCRdb retains in-frame clones only, with some absent. The repertoire holds 310,000 or so clones, with over 80% as singletons. The sample is drawn from a study of blood T cell repertoires in COVID-19.

The V and J genes are TRBV5-4 and TRBJ2-3; TRBD2 aligns across 8 bases. Sequenced input: peripheral blood. This TCR derives from a man in his thirties or forties with COVID-19, enrolled during active disease. CDR3 loop: CATRPGGASTDTQYF. CDR3 in DNA: TGTGCCACCCGGCCCGGGGGGGCCAGTACAGATACGCAGTATTTT.